The following is a T cell receptor beta chain sequence with its context. This record belongs to a study of cytotoxic CD8 clonotypes in ibrutinib-treated CLL. Trimming stripped 5 bases from V and 6 bases from J, with 16 bases between. Germline CDR1 and CDR2: SGHNT and YENEEA. The CDR3 runs to 14 residues. Clones were sequenced by immunoSEQ multiplex PCR, and TCRdb holds only the in-frame ones, with some missing. The data contain hundreds of thousands of clones, 70% of them singletons. The rearrangement uses TRBV11-3 and TRBJ2-5, with D perhaps matching TRBD1 (5 bases). This receptor was obtained from a human donor with chronic lymphocytic leukemia. This specimen consisted of PBMCs, obtained after 24 months of ibrutinib treatment. The CDR3 region is CASSARQRSQTQYF. CDR3 DNA: TGTGCCAGCAGCGCGAGACAGCGTAGTCAGACCCAGTACTTC.